This T cell receptor beta chain was captured by sequencing in a study of Tregs in tolerant kidney transplant recipients. V lost 1 base to trimming and J lost 3 bases; unmatched junction nucleotides: 7. The germline V gene has CDR1 SGHRS and CDR2 YFSETQ. The CDR3 extends over 17 amino acids. The repertoire was sequenced with immunoSEQ multiplex PCR; TCRdb's copy has only in-frame clones and lacks some. This table has about 100,000 clones, nearly 90% appearing once. This chain uses TRBV5-1 with TRBJ2-1, with TRBD2 matching over 10 bases. This receptor was taken from a human donor who received a combined kidney and bone marrow transplant. The sample consisted of CD4+ T cells from blood, taken before the transplant. CDR3 loop: CASSLRPSGGLYNEQFF. Here the CDR3 DNA reads TGCGCCAGCAGCTTGCGTCCTAGCGGGGGCCTCTACAATGAGCAGTTCTTC. Complete variable domain (other parts from reference TRBV5-1 and TRBJ2-1): KAGVTQTPRYLIKTRGQQVTLSCSPISGHRSVSWYQQTPGQGLQFLFEYFSETQRNKGNFPGRFSGRQFSNSRSEMNVSTLELGDSALYLCASSLRPSGGLYNEQFFGPGTRLTVL.